The clone carrying this T cell receptor (beta chain) was recorded a few times. Its cognate antigen is unknown. The data belong to a study of human T cells and chemical hapten exposure. Study-level points and caveats: Donors were affected by alopecia, so their immune reaction might vary from that of healthy individuals. There was no change with DPC sensitization in TCRs above 1 in 1000 frequency.

This CDR3 is built from 14 residues. Trimming took off 1 base at V and 6 bases at J, with 10 bases between the two ends. Looked up from germline, CDR1 is LGHDT and CDR2 is YNNKEL (reference sequence). Regarding time point: patch test 1, 2 weeks after DPC sensitization. Treatment here: therapeutic diphenylcyclopropenone sensitization with weekly scalp DPC. Original methodology: Per sample, the median was around 100,000 TCRs, with values from roughly 23,000 to 700,000. TCRdb ran MiXCR on the RACE reads and lists one entry per CDR3 protein. These V and J calls derive from TCRdb rather than the authors' analysis. The sample has 180,000 or so distinct CDR3 sequences, 13% to 15% seen once; the top ten hold 1.5% to 2%.

The chain is built from TRBV3-1 and TRBJ1-5, with D hard to call. Sequenced material: whole blood, taken in connection with sensitization to the hapten diphenylcyclopropenone (DPC). This TCR derives from a woman in her twenties or thirties with alopecia areata. Some clones in this sample may be carry-over from other donors' samples. The CDR3 sequence: CASSQGLGGQPQHF. For the CDR3, the DNA is TGTGCCAGCAGCCAAGGTCTGGGAGGTCAGCCCCAGCATTTT.